This TCR beta chain was sequenced in a study of blood T cell repertoires in COVID-19. Study context: From the United States, Italy and Spain came samples of acute and convalescent COVID-19. The cDNA or gDNA used as material had been derived from T cells, B-cell-depleted T cells, or PBMCs.

In germline, CDR1 is GTSNPN, CDR2 SVGIG (reference sequence). This CDR3 is 13 amino acids long. Trimming left V 0 bases short and J 11 bases short, with 17 bases between. Study processing details: Amplification of reference gene primers was used by the study to estimate nucleated cell counts. Sequencing was performed with immunoSEQ multiplex PCR; in TCRdb, only in-frame clones are kept and a portion is missing. That table is the source of V, J and clone size, and D and trimming were worked out from the DNA. The sample gives 20,000 or so clones, roughly 84% of which show up once; under 3.5% is in the top ten. This clone was seen just once.

The TCR comes from a man aged 35 to 55 with acute or convalescent COVID-19. Sample: peripheral blood. The chain employs TRBV30 and TRBJ2-7; tentative D call: TRBD1 (5 bases). Written as DNA, the CDR3 is TGTGCCTGGAGTGTACCTCCAGGACATAGGGAGTACTTC. This sequence encodes CAWSVPPGHREYF.